Listed below are T cell receptor beta chains from one sample, sequenced in a study of beta chain features in type 1 diabetes. Only in-frame clones appear in the TCRdb table, and some are missing; sequencing was by immunoSEQ multiplex PCR. This sample yields roughly 730,000 clones, of which around an eighth are seen a single time; less than 0.025% belongs to the top ten. The sequenced sample consisted of naive CD4+ T cells from blood. The receptor set was obtained from a young man with type 1 diabetes. The conserved cysteine and the conserved F or W are not part of the CDR3 here. D genes are given only for firm matches.

CDR3	V	D	J
ASSPPPGTLLNEQF	TRBV18	NA	TRBJ2-1
ASSEAGTGELF	TRBV2	NA	TRBJ2-2
SVGNWLVEEAF	TRBV29-1	NA	TRBJ1-1
ASPPRVNYGYT	TRBV2	NA	TRBJ1-2
ASSPPGEIGDTQY	TRBV7-3	NA	TRBJ2-3
ASSLEATGYGYT	TRBV7-2	NA	TRBJ1-2
ATSRERDRGRPGTYEQY	TRBV15	TRBD1	TRBJ2-7
ASSPPLGRGTEAF	TRBV9	NA	TRBJ1-1
ASSPRTARQETQY	TRBV7-2	NA	TRBJ2-5
ASSLGQGGNTIY	TRBV4-1	TRBD1	TRBJ1-3
ASSLRVLANTGELF	TRBV5-1	NA	TRBJ2-2
ASCADGGMA	TRBV2	NA	TRBJ1-2
AISGASGGLPLSTDTQY	TRBV10-3	TRBD2	TRBJ2-3
ASSPRTGANQETQY	TRBV5-4	TRBD1	TRBJ2-5
ASSLEGRENIQY	TRBV5-4	TRBD2	TRBJ2-4
AWSGVSSYNSPLH	TRBV30	NA	TRBJ1-6
ASSSRPRANEQY	TRBV19	NA	TRBJ2-7
AWTDGYQPQH	TRBV30	NA	TRBJ1-5
ASSLRGGNEQF	TRBV27	NA	TRBJ2-1
ASSSGQANTEAF	TRBV5-1	TRBD1	TRBJ1-1
AWSVGLAGPRAQY	TRBV30	TRBD2	TRBJ2-5
ASSIDTGPQH	TRBV19	NA	TRBJ1-5
ATHLGSHTDTQY	TRBV7-9	NA	TRBJ2-3
ASTPQAGGAAF	TRBV7-9	NA	TRBJ1-1
ASSVADTQY	TRBV5-1	NA	TRBJ2-3
SARVVETQY	TRBV20-1	NA	TRBJ2-5
ASNQGGRGYT	TRBV2	NA	TRBJ1-2
ASSITVLYEQY	TRBV19	NA	TRBJ2-7
ASSLALGGGHSPLH	TRBV7-9	NA	TRBJ1-6
ASSTGLRGTDTQY	TRBV5-1	NA	TRBJ2-3
AWKVAGLNQPQH	TRBV30	NA	TRBJ1-5
ASSFSGEVPEAF	TRBV5-5	NA	TRBJ1-1
ASTRTDGNNQPQH	TRBV19	NA	TRBJ1-5
ASRPTGGTEAF	TRBV27	TRBD1	TRBJ1-1
ASSLGATHQETQY	TRBV7-8	NA	TRBJ2-5
ASSDSQLYEQY	TRBV10-1	NA	TRBJ2-7
ASSSRGGSPETQY	TRBV9	NA	TRBJ2-5
ASSVATGGFTAHNEQF	TRBV9	TRBD1	TRBJ2-1
ASSFLGFGAF	TRBV7-2	NA	TRBJ1-1
AWSLGVDTNQPQH	TRBV30	NA	TRBJ1-5